This T cell receptor (beta chain) appears in the sequencing data of a study of blood T cell repertoires in COVID-19 (dated by TCRdb to about 2020). The study in broad terms: Collaborator samples came from the United States, Italy and Spain and covered acute and convalescent phases of COVID-19. Where available, HLA class I and class II types were obtained from metadata supplied by the sample provider rather than from assay-based typing. The samples were drawn from two sources: the first 160 participants of the ongoing ImmuneRACE study, and fewer than 1,500 subjects contributed by 6 global collaborators. The repertoires were released in a freely available public database meant as a resource for research on the immune response to SARS-CoV-2. Subjects who had been exposed to COVID-19, were actively infected with it, or had recovered from it provided the deeply sampled blood TCRbeta repertoires that made up the dataset. Sample metadata almost always included a de-identified subject ID, COVID-19 status, age in years and sex. The material from the prospective study consisted of cDNA or gDNA derived from T cells, B-cell-depleted T cells, or PBMCs.

The collaborating institutions used their own protocols to collect whole blood in K2EDTA tubes. For TCRbeta analysis, collaborators shipped samples in one of three forms: frozen whole blood, isolated PBMCs, or DNA extracted from either of those sample types. TCRbeta CDR3 regions were amplified from genomic DNA by means of the immunoSEQ Assay, a bias-controlled multiplex PCR. For the original study's pipeline: Nucleated cell counts per sample were estimated from amplification of reference gene primers within the assay. To quantify the absolute abundance of each unique TCRbeta CDR3 rearrangement, sequence reads were collapsed and filtered. For each sample, productive Simpson clonality was calculated as the square root of Simpson's diversity index across productive rearrangements. Imported from immuneACCESS, the table was reduced by TCRdb to in-frame sequences with V and J called. These copies leave out some clones; in studies compared against another copy, an unresolved V gene accounts for under half, and the cause of the remainder is not known. V and J calls and clone size are those listed in that table; D and trimming were worked out from the DNA. Within this sample are about 66,000 clones, with over 80% of them counted one time only. 6% to 9.5% of the sample rests with the top ten.

Note on this clone: Its antigen target is currently unknown. Base-call qualities are not available, and no considerably larger clone is one nucleotide away.

General study outcomes and caveats: The amount of clinical and demographic metadata varied by source and participant and was provided uncurated.

Spanning cysteine to phenylalanine, the CDR3 consists of 15 amino acids. Only the CDR3 DNA stays, 45 bases, in frame from base 1. The germline V gene (reference sequence) sets CDR1 to SGHAT and CDR2 to FQDESV. A distance of 12 bases separates the germline ends of V and J, which lose 3 bases and 4 bases respectively. Specimen: peripheral blood. The rearranged segments are TRBV11-1 and TRBJ2-2; a weak D assignment points to TRBD2 (5 bases agree). This TCR was recovered from a human donor in a cohort sampled during active COVID-19. The DNA sequence reads TGTGCCAGCAGCTTCCTAGGCGAGGGCACCGGGGAGCTGTTTTTT. This sequence encodes CASSFLGEGTGELFF.